One and the same sample provided the 20 T cell receptor beta chains below, sequenced in a study of CD8 T cells in ankylosing spondylitis. Overall study findings and caveats: Among TCR beta sequences, a motif of several highly homologous variants appeared characteristic of ankylosing spondylitis blood.

From the 5' RACE reads, TCRdb called clonotypes with MiXCR, one entry per CDR3 protein. Of around 540,000 distinct CDR3 sequences listed, over 9.5% were seen once; the top ten hold about 6.8%. No antigen has been assigned to these receptors. The sample was blood, either unsorted or a sorted T cell fraction (not recorded which). Receptors originate from a male donor with ankylosing spondylitis.

This clonotype was seen repeatedly, ten times or more. A much bigger clone sits one base away, suggesting this may be a read error. The rearrangement uses TRBV11-2 and TRBJ2-1; D ambiguous. Germline V gives CDR1 SGHAT, CDR2 FQNNGV. V was trimmed by 1 base and J by 9 bases, leaving 4 bases between them. This CDR3 spans 11 amino acids. The CDR3 DNA reads TGTGCCAGCAGCTTAGGGACTGAGCAGTTCTTC. Translated, it gives CASSLGTEQFF.

The chain joins TRBV24-1 to TRBJ2-3, with 8 bases lining up with TRBD2. The CDR3 is 16 residues long. With 5 bases clipped from V and 2 bases from J, the junction kept 8 bases outside the gene matches. Germline loops: CDR1 KGHDR, CDR2 SFDVKD. CDR3 coding DNA: TGTGCCACCAGTGGGAAAGCGGGAGAGATCACAGATACGCAGTATTTT. Its protein product is CATSGKAGEITDTQYF.

This clonotype was detected ten times or more. The V call is TRBV5-1, the J call TRBJ2-3; 7 bases are shared with TRBD2. The CDR3 length is 16 residues. CDR1 is SGHRS and CDR2 is YFSETQ in the germline V gene. Trimming at V came to 1 base and at J to 0 bases, leaving 5 bases not matched to a gene. The CDR3 loop reads CASSLNGRLSTDTQYF. The CDR3 region has the DNA TGCGCCAGCAGCTTGAACGGGAGGCTCAGCACAGATACGCAGTATTTT.

The chain joins TRBV24-1 to TRBJ1-2, with D hard to call. The germline gives CDR1 KGHDR, CDR2 SFDVKD. V was trimmed by 3 bases and J by 4 bases, leaving 14 bases between them. This CDR3 contains 15 residues. For the CDR3, the DNA is TGTGCCACCAGTGATGGCACCGACGGAACCTATGGCTACACCTTC. It yields the protein CATSDGTDGTYGYTF.

This clonotype was detected a few times. The chain uses TRBV5-6 and TRBJ1-2; perhaps TRBD1 as D (6 bases). The germline gives CDR1 SGHDT, CDR2 YYEEEE. V was trimmed by 5 bases and J by 6 bases, leaving 17 bases between them. The CDR3 loop spans 14 amino acids. The CDR3 coding sequence is TGTGCCAGCAGTTTTCAGGACAGTTATGATGGCTACACCTTC. Its translation is CASSFQDSYDGYTF.

This chain uses TRBV21-1 with TRBJ2-1; the table names TRBD1, a call not compared with the DNA. TRBV21-1 corresponds to a pseudogene. This CDR3 is built from 21 residues. CDR3 in DNA: TGTGCCAGCAGCATTATTCCCCCGCGGGGGCAAGGTGTAGGGTCCTACAATGAGCAGTTCTTC. It is translated as CASSIIPPRGQGVGSYNEQFF.

The V call is TRBV6-6, the J call TRBJ2-4; TRBD2 matches at 13 bases. V gave up 5 bases and J gave up 12 bases; unmatched junction bases: 4. This CDR3 is built from 13 residues. Germline loops: CDR1 MNHNY, CDR2 SVGAGI (reference sequence). The CDR3 coding sequence is TGTGCCAGCAGTACAGGACTAGCGGGAGCTCAGTACTTC. Translated: CASSTGLAGAQYF.

The chain recombines TRBV29-1 with TRBJ2-1; TRBD1 is a possible D gene (6 bases). V lost 4 bases and J lost 0, with 10 bases in between. This CDR3 is 14 amino acids long. Germline CDR1 SQVTM, CDR2 ANQGSEA. The CDR3 protein is CSVGADSSYNEQFF. The CDR3 bases are TGCAGCGTTGGGGCGGACAGCTCCTACAATGAGCAGTTCTTC.

This clonotype was seen more than once but under ten times. The chain joins TRBV4-1 to TRBJ2-4, with 14 bases aligning to TRBD2. The CDR3 covers 15 residues. Per the germline V gene, CDR1 is MGHRA and CDR2 is YSYEKL. V was clipped by 4 bases and J by 9 bases; unmatched bases: 5. The CDR3: CASSRGLAGVGIQYF. Written as DNA, the CDR3 is TGCGCCAGCAGCCGGGGACTAGCGGGAGTAGGCATTCAGTACTTC.

This clonotype was detected many times. The gene calls are TRBV7-9 and TRBJ2-1, with D maybe TRBD1 (5 bases). The V end was cut by 5 bases, the J end by 5 bases, with 10 bases between. The CDR3 extends over 13 amino acids. CDR1 SEHNR and CDR2 FQNEAQ come from the germline V gene (reference sequence). Here the CDR3 DNA reads TGTGCCAGCAGCCGCGACAGAGACAATGAGCAGTTCTTC. Protein: CASSRDRDNEQFF.

The J gene is TRBJ1-1, the V gene TRBV12-5; a weak D match, TRBD1 (5 bases). V gave up 7 bases and J gave up 3 bases, with 18 bases separating them. Looked up from germline, CDR1 is LGHNT and CDR2 is FRNRAP. The CDR3 sequence is 15 residues long. The DNA of the CDR3 is TGTGCTAGTGCTCCGCAGGGACCCACGGACACTGAAGCTTTCTTT. Translating gives CASAPQGPTDTEAFF. The full variable domain, rest sourced from reference TRBV12-5 and TRBJ1-1, is DARVTQTPRHKVTEMGQEVTMRCQPILGHNTVFWYRQTMMQGLELLAYFRNRAPLDDSGMPKDRFSAEMPDATLATLKIQPSEPRDSAVYFCASAPQGPTDTEAFFGQGTRLTVV.

The chain links TRBV14 to TRBJ2-5, with 10 bases identical to TRBD2. Trimming took 4 bases from V and 5 from J; bases not matched to a gene: 7. Germline CDR1 and CDR2: SGHDN and FVKESK. The CDR3 sequence is 15 residues long. CDR3 sequence (DNA): TGTGCCAGCAGCCGGGAAAGCGGGAGGGGCGAGACCCAGTACTTC. It encodes CASSRESGRGETQYF.

This clonotype is a singleton in its sample. CDR3 nucleotides: TGCGCCAGCAGTGAGTTAGGACTAGCGGGAGCCGATACGCAGTATTTT. Translating it yields CASSELGLAGADTQYF. V is TRBV10-1 and J is TRBJ2-3, with 13 bases matching TRBD2. CDR1 and CDR2 from the germline V gene are WNHNN and SYGVQD (reference sequence). V gave up 1 base and J gave up 6 bases; unmatched junction bases: 4. There are 16 residues in the CDR3.

The chain couples TRBV6-5 to TRBJ1-1; D gene ambiguous. The CDR3 runs 14 residues. Trimming pared 0 bases from V and 1 base from J, leaving 6 bases between. CDR1 MNHEY and CDR2 SVGAGI come from the germline V gene. CDR3 bases: TGTGCCAGCAGTTACTCGTTACAGAACACTGAAGCTTTCTTT. Encoded protein: CASSYSLQNTEAFF.

This rearrangement joins TRBV15 to TRBJ2-5, with 7 bases identical to TRBD2. From germline, CDR1 is LNHNV and CDR2 YYDKDF (reference sequence). Losses at the gene ends were 5 bases for V and 4 bases for J; bases not matched to a gene: 13. This CDR3 comprises 16 residues. CDR3 DNA: TGTGCCACCAGCCCCCGCGGGGCGGGAGTGGGAGAGACCCAGTACTTC. This translates into CATSPRGAGVGETQYF.

The chain recombines TRBV20-1 with TRBJ2-1; the D is unclear. This CDR3 has 13 amino acids. In germline, CDR1 is DFQATT, CDR2 SNEGSKA (reference sequence). Trimming pared 4 bases from V and 7 bases from J, leaving 14 bases between. CDR3 coding DNA: TGCAGTGCTATATATTTAGGTGGGAATGAGCAGTTCTTC. Residues: CSAIYLGGNEQFF.

This clonotype came up many times. This rearrangement joins TRBV12-3 or TRBV12-4 to TRBJ2-7; no definite D call. V lost 4 bases, J lost 4 bases, and 8 bases lay in between. The CDR3 runs 12 residues. In DNA, the CDR3 is TGTGCCAGCAGTTCGCAGGAGTACGAGCAGTACTTC. It yields the protein CASSSQEYEQYF.

V usage is TRBV5-1 and J usage is TRBJ2-7, with a tentative D call TRBD1 (6 bases). The CDR3 contains 14 residues. V lost 4 bases and J lost 3, with 14 bases in between. In germline, CDR1 is SGHRS, CDR2 YFSETQ. CDR3: CASSPTGDGYEQYF. The CDR3 coding sequence is TGCGCCAGCAGCCCGACAGGCGATGGCTACGAGCAGTACTTC. Full variable domain (rest looked up from reference TRBV5-1 and TRBJ2-7): KAGVTQTPRYLIKTRGQQVTLSCSPISGHRSVSWYQQTPGQGLQFLFEYFSETQRNKGNFPGRFSGRQFSNSRSEMNVSTLELGDSALYLCASSPTGDGYEQYFGPGTRLTVT.

The CDR3, as DNA: TGTGCCAGCAGCTCCATCTTGGGCCACACTGAAGCTTTCTTT. Residues: CASSSILGHTEAFF. The J gene is TRBJ1-1, the V gene TRBV7-8; D gene ambiguous. V was clipped by 4 bases and J by 3 bases, with 12 bases between them. Germline CDR1 reads SGHVS; CDR2 reads FQNEAQ. The CDR3 sequence is 14 residues long.

V is TRBV29-1 and J is TRBJ1-2; possible D gene TRBD1, 6 bases. The germline CDR1 and CDR2 sequences are SQVTM and ANQGSEA. The CDR3 runs to 14 residues. The V and J ends lost 6 bases and 0 bases respectively, with 14 bases between them. The CDR3 sequence: CSVSPGATNYGYTF. DNA for the CDR3: TGCAGCGTAAGCCCAGGGGCTACTAACTATGGCTACACCTTC.